This T cell receptor beta chain was identified during a study of PD-1 blockade in classical Hodgkin lymphoma. Per the germline V gene, CDR1 is MNHNS and CDR2 is SASEGT. Trimming took off 3 bases at V and 7 bases at J, with 7 bases between the two ends. The CDR3 runs to 12 residues. Each and every patient relapsed after autologous stem cell transplantation, and patients got differing brentuximab vedotin exposure. Libraries were prepared by immunoSEQ multiplex PCR; TCRdb keeps only in-frame clonotypes and omits some of them. The sample yields 89,000 or so clones, over 90% seen once. The receptor was isolated from a human donor with classical Hodgkin lymphoma. V is TRBV6-1 and J is TRBJ2-1; D not certain. Sequenced material: peripheral blood mononuclear cells (PBMCs), taken before the second cycle of nivolumab. CDR3 amino acids: CASSDYGNEQFF. CDR3 sequence (DNA): TGTGCCAGCAGTGATTACGGAAATGAGCAGTTCTTC.